The 11 T cell receptor beta chains below were found in one sample sequenced in a study of spatial heterogeneity in lung cancer. Time point given: sample taken at primary tumor resection. Sequencing was performed on whole RNA extracted from tumor and nontumor lung tissue, or from frozen PBMC, and the material was left unsorted. TCRdb used MiXCR to reprocess the 5' RACE reads, holding one entry per CDR3 protein. The sample lists under 2,500 distinct CDR3 sequences; over 7% were seen once. This specimen consisted of normal lung tissue next to the tumor, obtained at surgery. These receptors came from a male donor with early-stage non-small cell lung cancer.

This clonotype was seen repeatedly, ten times or more. A library prepared for alpha chains yielded this beta chain as an off-target read; its size is of little meaning. This chain uses TRBV6-1 with TRBJ2-2; 11 bases align to TRBD2. CDR1 is MNHNS and CDR2 is SASEGT in the germline V gene. CDR3 length equals 15 residues. Germline trimming cut 8 bases from V and 2 bases from J; bases unmatched to any gene: 4. CDR3 sequence reads: CASLAGGGNTGELFF. CDR3 in DNA: TGTGCCAGCTTAGCGGGAGGGGGAAACACCGGGGAGCTGTTTTTT.

By sample share, this clonotype is medium-sized. The size of this beta chain means little, since it is a stray read in a library made for alpha chains. The V gene is TRBV20-1, the J gene TRBJ1-2, with 10 bases lining up with TRBD1. The CDR3 covers 14 residues. Germline V gives CDR1 DFQATT, CDR2 SNEGSKA (reference sequence). Germline trimming cut 6 bases from V and 4 bases from J; bases unmatched to any gene: 8. CDR3 DNA: TGCAGTGCCCAGACAGGGGGCGCGATCTATGGCTACACCTTC. Translating gives CSAQTGGAIYGYTF.

This clonotype is medium-sized within its sample. This beta chain came through as a stray read in a library set up for alpha chains, and its size says little. The J gene is TRBJ2-1, the V gene TRBV11-3; 9 bases match TRBD1. The germline CDR1 and CDR2 sequences are SGHNT and YENEEA. The CDR3 spans 16 residues. Unmatched junction bases numbered 4, after V lost 4 bases and J lost 0 bases. This CDR3 reads CASSSRTGDSYNEQFF. The CDR3 DNA reads as TGTGCCAGCAGCTCCCGGACAGGGGACTCCTACAATGAGCAGTTCTTC.

This clonotype is large by share. This beta chain is off target for a library built for alpha chains, so its abundance means little. The CDR3 region has the DNA TGTGCCAGCTCACCTCACCACAATGAGCAGTTCTTC. This sequence encodes CASSPHHNEQFF. The rearrangement links TRBV18 to TRBJ2-1; no reliable D call. The CDR3 spans 12 residues. V lost 3 bases and J 5 bases, leaving 5 bases between the germline ends. The germline V gene has CDR1 KGHSH and CDR2 LQKENI.

With respect to this clonotype: Because the library targeted alpha chains, this beta chain is an off-target read whose size means little. Written as DNA, the CDR3 is TGTGCCAGCAGCCTTTCTCCGGACAGGGCTAACTATGGCTACACCTTC. It specifies CASSLSPDRANYGYTF. The chain employs TRBV7-8 and TRBJ1-2, with TRBD1 matching over 8 bases. This CDR3 has 16 residues. In germline, CDR1 is SGHVS, CDR2 FQNEAQ. Trimming at V came to 5 bases and at J to 0 bases, leaving 8 bases not matched to a gene. Variable domain in full (rest from reference TRBV7-8 and TRBJ1-2): GAGVSQSPRYKVAKRGQDVALRCDPISGHVSLFWYQQALGQGPEFLTYFQNEAQLDKSGLPSDRFFAERPEGSVSTLKIQRTQQEDSAVYLCASSLSPDRANYGYTFGSGTRLTVV.

On this clonotype: This beta chain appears as a stray read in a library generated for alpha chains; its size is not informative. The V gene is TRBV7-6, the J gene TRBJ1-1; no clear D gene. The V gene lost 5 bases and the J gene lost 2 bases, with 15 bases spanning the gap. Germline V gene data show CDR1 as SGHVS and CDR2 as FNYEAQ. CDR3 length: 15 residues. CDR3 DNA: TGTGCCAGCAGCCCTTCCGGGCAGATCAACACTGAAGCTTTCTTT. It translates to CASSPSGQINTEAFF.

In this sample, this clonotype turned up many times. This beta chain is a stray sequence in a library constructed for alpha chains; its clone size is not meaningful. This chain connects TRBV19 to TRBJ2-3, with 7 bases lining up with TRBD2. The V gene end was trimmed by 0 bases and the J gene end by 4 bases; junction bases not matched to a gene: 10. Germline lookup yields CDR1 LNHDA and CDR2 SQIVND (reference sequence). The CDR3 sequence is 17 residues long. Here the CDR3 DNA reads TGTGCCAGTAGTATAGATCATCTCGGCGGGAGCGCAGATACGCAGTATTTT. It is translated as CASSIDHLGGSADTQYF.

This clonotype is medium-sized by share. This beta chain came through as a stray read in a library set up for alpha chains, and its size says little. The rearrangement joins TRBV2 to TRBJ1-5; D not resolved. Germline V gene data show CDR1 as SNHLY and CDR2 as FYNNEI. This CDR3 has 14 residues. Between the trimmed V and J ends, which lost 7 bases and 1 base, there was a span of 11 bases. As DNA, the CDR3 is TGTGCCAGCACTCAAACAACGAGCAATCAGCCCCAGCATTTT. This codes for CASTQTTSNQPQHF.

This clonotype was recorded at least ten times. The library was designed around alpha chains, so this beta chain is a stray read whose abundance carries little weight. The chain is built from TRBV7-9 and TRBJ2-5; D call uncertain. Between the trimmed V and J ends, which lost 4 bases and 5 bases, there was a span of 20 bases. Germline CDR1 SEHNR, CDR2 FQNEAQ (reference sequence). The CDR3 is 16 amino acids. For the CDR3, the DNA is TGTGCCAGCAGCTCAAATGAGGTGACGGTGTTGGAGACCCAGTACTTC. It translates to CASSSNEVTVLETQYF.

This clonotype is termed medium-sized. This beta chain lies outside the target of a library built for alpha chains; its clone size means little. The gene calls are TRBV29-1 and TRBJ2-3; 7 bases fit TRBD2. V lost 6 bases, J lost 3 bases, and 9 bases stayed unmatched. Germline V gene data show CDR1 as SQVTM and CDR2 as ANQGSEA. This CDR3 spans 14 amino acids. The CDR3 is CSVLKRDGTDTQYF. The CDR3 DNA reads TGCAGCGTGCTGAAGCGGGATGGGACAGATACGCAGTATTTT.

This clonotype rates as medium-sized. This beta chain lies outside the target of a library built for alpha chains; its clone size means little. V usage is TRBV5-1 and J usage is TRBJ2-7, with 7 positions matching TRBD1. This CDR3 spans 14 amino acids. V lost 4 bases to trimming and J lost 4 bases; unmatched junction nucleotides: 8. The germline V gene encodes CDR1 SGHRS and CDR2 YFSETQ. This CDR3 reads CASSPRQGGYEQYF. CDR3 sequence (DNA): TGCGCCAGCAGCCCCCGACAGGGTGGGTACGAGCAGTACTTC.